A single T cell receptor (beta chain) is shown here with its context. The data belong to a study of blood T cell repertoires in COVID-19. Overall study context: Sources were T cells, B-cell-depleted T cells, or PBMCs; the material itself was cDNA or gDNA.

Germline assignment: CDR1 SGDLS and CDR2 YYNGEE. V was pared by 4 bases and J by 5 bases, with 8 bases between. The CDR3 sequence is 12 residues long. Study processing details: Estimation of nucleated cell counts was performed using reference gene primer amplification. Clones were sequenced by immunoSEQ multiplex PCR, and TCRdb holds only the in-frame ones, with some missing. The DNA was the basis for D and trimming; V, J and clone size are from that table. The sample lists under 150,000 clones, around 82% occurring once. Sequencing used peripheral blood. This clonotype was obtained from a man in his sixties with acute or convalescent COVID-19. The chain joins TRBV9 to TRBJ2-3, with D tentatively TRBD1 (5 bases). The CDR3 nucleotides are TGTGCCAGCAGCTTGACAGAAGATACGCAGTATTTT. It specifies CASSLTEDTQYF.